What follows is one T cell receptor beta chain and its context. Its antigen is still unknown. The entry originates in a study of cytomegalovirus exposure and HLA in healthy donors. Study results and limitations: Among the most significant clusters, several appeared linked to common viral pathogens in a later analysis. The likely origin of a cluster of highly shared sequence variants was a sequencing artifact. Three of the chains that were CMV-associated were confirmed in vitro to be specific for CMV antigens.

Trimming took 1 base from V and 6 from J, leaving 9 bases between them. The germline V gene encodes CDR1 SNHLY and CDR2 FYNNEI. The CDR3 sequence is 13 residues long. Primers: 60 Vbeta forward and 13 Jbeta reverse. Libraries were prepared by immunoSEQ multiplex PCR; TCRdb keeps only in-frame clonotypes and omits some of them. The table lists 200,000 to 250,000 clones, around 80% of them singletons, with roughly 0.71% in the top ten. The V and J genes are TRBV2 and TRBJ1-2; D is perhaps TRBD1 (5 bases). The origin of this receptor is a boy aged 2-15 years in good health and CMV-seronegative. Material for sequencing was PBMCs. This CDR3 is CASSEDQGNGYTF. Written as DNA, the CDR3 is TGTGCCAGCAGTGAAGACCAGGGAAATGGCTACACCTTC.